Included here is one T cell receptor (beta chain) sequence, with context. This clonotype was seen a handful of times. Its target antigen remains unknown. Sequence at one end of the junction differs from germline and may be a read error. This entry comes from a study of molecular identifiers for immune sequencing clone quantification (dated 2018 in TCRdb). Regarding the complete study: In a replicate experiment, RNA from around 18,000 or 91,000 naive CD8 T cells was split into five aliquots, four of which were sequenced. This methods study used CD8 T cells to benchmark TCR RNA copy counting and molecular-identifier clustering-based TCR repertoire sequencing (MIDCIRS).

Libraries of naive CD8 T cells were built from anywhere between about 19,000 and 1,000,000 sorted cells, with 10%, 30% or 50% of the purified RNA used. Naive CD8 T cells were FACS-sorted as CD8+CD4-CCR7+CD45RA+ on a BD FACSAria II into RLT Plus buffer. Detection sensitivity was tested by spiking Jurkat RNA equal to roughly ten TCR copies' worth into samples containing roughly 17,000-1,100,000 naive CD8 T cells. CD8 T cells were enriched using RosetteSep CD8+ T Cell Enrichment Cocktail and Ficoll-Paque, and the enriched cells then underwent ACK red cell lysis. Receptor amplification or capture employed PCR. Sequenced using an Illumina HiSeq 4000. Preparation of bulk TCR libraries followed a previously described approach, with the TCR primers listed in Table S5. The Qiagen AllPrep DNA/RNA kit was used to purify total RNA. Before any analysis, reads coming from multiple sequencing runs of the same library were combined into one pool. In the paper's pipeline: Reads were retained only if their TCR constant sequence matched exactly, and those retained reads were trimmed to 150 nt and grouped according to their 12-nt molecular barcodes. Within each barcode group, reads were sub-clustered at a 15% Levenshtein threshold, and quality-weighted consensus sequences were built per RNA molecule. Non-functional sequences were filtered out, along with any lower-count sequence sitting one edit away from another sequence. Based on a fit of two negative binomial distributions, barcode sub-clusters having less than 20% of the maximum read count were discarded. TCRdb took the public reads, trimmed them with fastp at Q25, ran MiXCR for clone calling and kept in-frame beta chains. Each record represents a unique CDR3 protein, reported with the most common genes and DNA among its rows. TCRdb, not the original authors, processed these V and J calls. In this sample the table shows about 640,000 distinct CDR3 sequences, just under 20% of which occur a single time. 0.7% to 1% of the sample rests with the top ten.

Study-wide conclusions, independent of this receptor: Spiked-in Jurkat TCR RNA (approximately 10 copies' worth), which is not part of the donor repertoire, was contained in the naive libraries. Spiked-in Jurkat TCR RNA equal to a single cell's worth was reported to be detectable even within 1,100,000 naive CD8 T cells. In CMV-specific effector cells, over 99% of molecules were held by clones above 20 RNA copies, whereas under 1% of molecules were held by such clones in naive cells. Modeling estimated 2.5 to 3.5 recovered TCR RNA copies per cell, compared with 9.5 to 10 by digital PCR, which implies 30% to 35% capture efficiency. When barcode sub-clustering was not used, chimeric consensus sequences inflated TCR diversity, with chimeras reaching as high as 47%. Identical TCR molecules sharing a barcode could cause highly expanded clone sizes to be underestimated.

The CDR3 covers 15 residues, taking in both the cysteine and the phenylalanine. The DNA shown is the 45-base CDR3, in frame from base 1. The CDR1 and CDR2 encoded by the germline V gene are MGHRA and YSYEKL. Specimen: naive CD8+ T cells from blood, with Jurkat cell RNA spiked in. The label giving this sample's cell subset or site can be read as: FACS-sorted CD8+CD4-CCR7+CD45RA+ naive T cells. The chain was built from TRBV4-1 and TRBJ2-5; the central 8 bases match TRBD2. The sequence was obtained from a human donor in good health. Some libraries in this study had Jurkat cell RNA spiked in. The CDR3 region: CASGHRAGDQETQYF. The DNA is as follows: TGCGCCAGCGGCCACCGAGCGGGAGACCAAGAGACCCAGTACTTC.